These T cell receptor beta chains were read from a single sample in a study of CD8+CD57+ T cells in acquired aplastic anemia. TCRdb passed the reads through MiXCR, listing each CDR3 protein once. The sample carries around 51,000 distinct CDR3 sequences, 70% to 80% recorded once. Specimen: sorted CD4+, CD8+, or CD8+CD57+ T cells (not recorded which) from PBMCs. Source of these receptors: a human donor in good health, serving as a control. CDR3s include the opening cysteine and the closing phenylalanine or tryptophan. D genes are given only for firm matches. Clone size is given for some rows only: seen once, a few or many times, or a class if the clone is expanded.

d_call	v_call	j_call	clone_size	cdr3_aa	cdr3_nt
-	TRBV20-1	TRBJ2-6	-	CSARETVSGANVLTF	TGCAGTGCTAGAGAGACAGTCTCTGGGGCCAACGTCCTGACTTTC
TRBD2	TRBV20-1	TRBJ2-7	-	CSAKTSGRAYEQYF	TGCAGTGCCAAGACTAGCGGGAGGGCCTACGAGCAGTACTTC
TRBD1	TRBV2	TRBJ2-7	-	CASSDPQGGYEQYF	TGTGCCAGCAGTGACCCACAGGGGGGCTACGAGCAGTACTTC
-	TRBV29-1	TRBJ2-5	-	CSVAGDQETQYF	TGCAGCGTTGCAGGGGACCAAGAGACCCAGTACTTC
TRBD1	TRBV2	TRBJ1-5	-	CASRRDRGNQPQHF	TGTGCCAGCAGAAGGGACAGGGGAAATCAGCCCCAGCATTTT
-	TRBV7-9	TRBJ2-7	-	CASSPPSGVINEQYF	TGTGCCAGCAGCCCACCATCAGGGGTAATCAACGAGCAGTACTTC
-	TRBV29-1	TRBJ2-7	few	CSVEVGGSYEQYF	TGCAGCGTTGAGGTGGGCGGGTCCTACGAGCAGTACTTC
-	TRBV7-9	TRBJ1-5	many	CASSFGGNQPQHF	TGTGCCAGCAGCTTTGGTGGTAATCAGCCCCAGCATTTT
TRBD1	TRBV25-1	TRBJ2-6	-	CASSEDRVSGANVLTF	TGTGCCAGCAGTGAAGACAGGGTTTCTGGGGCCAACGTCCTGACTTTC
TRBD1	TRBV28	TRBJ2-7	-	CASSSPGTGSSYEQYF	TGTGCCAGCAGTTCCCCCGGGACAGGGAGCTCCTACGAGCAGTACTTC
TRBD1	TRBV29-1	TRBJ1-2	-	CSVTGTDYGYTF	TGCAGCGTGACCGGGACAGACTATGGCTACACCTTC
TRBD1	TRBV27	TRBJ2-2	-	CASSGWDSTGELFF	TGTGCCAGCAGTGGCTGGGACAGCACCGGGGAGCTGTTTTTT
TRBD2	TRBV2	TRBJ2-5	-	CASSRLAGEVETQYF	TGTGCCAGCAGCCGACTAGCGGGGGAGGTAGAGACCCAGTACTTC
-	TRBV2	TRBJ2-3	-	CASSGSWVGDTQYF	TGTGCCAGCAGTGGGTCTTGGGTGGGAGATACGCAGTATTTT
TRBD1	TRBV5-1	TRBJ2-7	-	CASRIQGVSYEQYF	TGCGCCAGTCGTATACAGGGGGTCTCCTACGAGCAGTACTTC
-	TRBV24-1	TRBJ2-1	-	CATSDSGTDYNEQFF	TGTGCCACCAGTGATTCCGGGACGGATTACAATGAGCAGTTCTTC
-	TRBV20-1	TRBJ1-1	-	CSAGWDTEAFF	TGCAGTGCTGGCTGGGACACTGAAGCTTTCTTT
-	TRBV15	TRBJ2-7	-	CATSRTGTSSYEQYF	TGTGCCACCAGCCGTACCGGGACGTCCTCCTACGAGCAGTACTTC
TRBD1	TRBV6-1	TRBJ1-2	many	CASRNPGGDYGYTF	TGTGCCAGCAGGAATCCAGGGGGTGACTATGGCTACACCTTC
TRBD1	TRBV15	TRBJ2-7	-	CATSRDRVNEQYF	TGTGCCACCAGCCGGGACAGGGTCAACGAGCAGTACTTC
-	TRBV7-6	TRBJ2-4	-	CASSLDPKSIQYF	TGTGCCAGCAGCTTAGACCCCAAGAGCATTCAGTACTTC
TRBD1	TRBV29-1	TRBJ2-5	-	CSVEKTGAETQYF	TGCAGCGTTGAAAAGACAGGGGCAGAGACCCAGTACTTC
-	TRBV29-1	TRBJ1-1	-	CSVEDPRMNTEAFF	TGCAGCGTTGAAGATCCAAGGATGAACACTGAAGCTTTCTTT
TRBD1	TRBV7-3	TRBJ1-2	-	CASSLGTGDGYTF	TGTGCCAGCAGCTTAGGGACAGGGGACGGCTACACCTTC
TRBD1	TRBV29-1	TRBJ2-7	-	CSATLQGYEQYF	TGCAGCGCCACGCTACAGGGGTACGAGCAGTACTTC
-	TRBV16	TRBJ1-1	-	CASSHTRVNTEAFF	TGTGCCAGCAGCCATACCAGGGTGAACACTGAAGCTTTCTTT
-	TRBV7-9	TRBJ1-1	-	CASSPRAGFFAEAFF	TGTGCCAGCAGCCCTAGGGCAGGGTTTTTCGCTGAAGCTTTCTTT
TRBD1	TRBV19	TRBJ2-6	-	CASSRTGSGANVLTF	TGTGCCAGTAGTCGGACAGGCTCTGGGGCCAACGTCCTGACTTTC
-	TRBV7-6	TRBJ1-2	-	CASSEQQGSYGYTF	TGTGCCAGCAGTGAACAACAGGGCTCCTATGGCTACACCTTC
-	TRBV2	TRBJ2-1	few	CASLEEGTGGNEQFF	TGTGCCAGCCTTGAGGAAGGGACCGGGGGCAATGAGCAGTTCTTC
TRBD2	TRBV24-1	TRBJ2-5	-	CATSDGGGAGETQYF	TGTGCCACCAGTGATGGCGGGGGGGCAGGAGAGACCCAGTACTTC
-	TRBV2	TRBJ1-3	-	CASSESGNTIYF	TGTGCCAGCAGTGAATCTGGAAACACCATATATTTT
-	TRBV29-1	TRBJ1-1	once	CSVEAQLNTEAFF	TGCAGCGTTGAAGCACAACTGAACACTGAAGCTTTCTTT